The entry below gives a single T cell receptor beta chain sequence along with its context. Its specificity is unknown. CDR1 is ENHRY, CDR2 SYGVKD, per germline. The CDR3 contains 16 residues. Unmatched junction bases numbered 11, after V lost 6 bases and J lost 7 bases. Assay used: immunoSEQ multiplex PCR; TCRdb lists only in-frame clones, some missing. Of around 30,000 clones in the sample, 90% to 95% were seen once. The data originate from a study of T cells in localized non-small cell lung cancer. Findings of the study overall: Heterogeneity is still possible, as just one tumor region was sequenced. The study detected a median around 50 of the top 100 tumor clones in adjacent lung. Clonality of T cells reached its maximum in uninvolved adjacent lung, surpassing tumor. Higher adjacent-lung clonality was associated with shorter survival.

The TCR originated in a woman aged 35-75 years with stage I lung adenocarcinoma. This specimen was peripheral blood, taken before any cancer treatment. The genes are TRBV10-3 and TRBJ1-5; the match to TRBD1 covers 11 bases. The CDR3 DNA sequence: TGTGCCATCAGCGAACGGACAGGGGGCGCCCGGCAGCCCCAGCATTTT. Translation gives CAISERTGGARQPQHF.